Listed here are 2 T cell receptor beta chains from one sample, sequenced in a study of T cell clonality in common variable immunodeficiency. TCRdb's table, derived via immunoSEQ multiplex PCR, lists solely in-frame clones and lacks some. The record shows over 35,000 clones for this sample, with no singletons present. The sample comprised peripheral blood mononuclear cells. The origin of the receptors is a person between 18 and 70 years old in good health.

This clone was found a few times. The CDR3 extends 3 residues past the end of the read, so its final part is completed from the germline J gene. The chain links TRBV30 to TRBJ1-2; unclear D gene. Germline V gene sequence: CDR1 GTSNPN, CDR2 SVGIG (reference sequence). CDR3 size: 11 residues. The CDR3 reads CAWSVAYDYTF. CDR3 DNA (partial): TGTGCCTGGAGTGTAGCCTACGAC.

This clone showed up many times. The CDR3 goes on 3 residues after the read ends, and that part is filled in from the germline J gene. The chain recombines TRBV24-1 with TRBJ2-1; the D gene is possibly TRBD1 (6 bases). CDR3 length: 12 residues. V was cut by 9 bases and J by 8 bases, with 13 bases left in between. Germline V gene lookup returns CDR1 KGHDR and CDR2 SFDVKD. The covered CDR3 bases are TGTGCCACCGGGGGCGGGCTCTATGAG. The encoded protein is CATGGGLYE. From start to end, the CDR3 is CATGGGLYEQFF.